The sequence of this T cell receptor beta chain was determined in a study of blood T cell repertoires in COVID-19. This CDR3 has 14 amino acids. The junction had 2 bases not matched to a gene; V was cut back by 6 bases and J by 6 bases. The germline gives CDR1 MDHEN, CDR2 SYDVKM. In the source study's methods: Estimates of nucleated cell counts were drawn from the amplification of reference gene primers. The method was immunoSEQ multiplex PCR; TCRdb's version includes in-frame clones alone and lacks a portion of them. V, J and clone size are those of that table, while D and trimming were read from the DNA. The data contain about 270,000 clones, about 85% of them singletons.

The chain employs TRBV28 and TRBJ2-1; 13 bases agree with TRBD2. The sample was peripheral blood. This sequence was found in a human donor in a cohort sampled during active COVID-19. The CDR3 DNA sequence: TGTGCCAGCAGGCGGACTAGCGGGAGCAATGAGCAGTTCTTC. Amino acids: CASRRTSGSNEQFF.